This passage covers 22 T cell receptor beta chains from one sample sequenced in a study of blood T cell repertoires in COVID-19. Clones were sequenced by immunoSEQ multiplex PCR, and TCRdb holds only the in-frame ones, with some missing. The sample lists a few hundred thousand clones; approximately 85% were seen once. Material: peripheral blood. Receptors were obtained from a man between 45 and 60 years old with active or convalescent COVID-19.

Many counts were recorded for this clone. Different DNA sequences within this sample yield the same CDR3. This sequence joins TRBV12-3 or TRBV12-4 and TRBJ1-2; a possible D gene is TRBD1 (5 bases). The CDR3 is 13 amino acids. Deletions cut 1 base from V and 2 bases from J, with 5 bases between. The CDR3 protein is CASSLGQNYGYTF. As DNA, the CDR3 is TGTGCCAGCAGTTTAGGACAGAACTATGGCTACACCTTC.

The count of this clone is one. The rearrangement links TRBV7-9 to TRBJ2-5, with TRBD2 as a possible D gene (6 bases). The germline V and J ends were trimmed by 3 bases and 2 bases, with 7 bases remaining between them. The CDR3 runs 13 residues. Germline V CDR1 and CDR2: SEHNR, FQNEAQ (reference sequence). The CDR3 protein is CASSFGTQETQYF. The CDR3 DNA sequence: TGTGCCAGCAGCTTTGGGACTCAAGAGACCCAGTACTTC.

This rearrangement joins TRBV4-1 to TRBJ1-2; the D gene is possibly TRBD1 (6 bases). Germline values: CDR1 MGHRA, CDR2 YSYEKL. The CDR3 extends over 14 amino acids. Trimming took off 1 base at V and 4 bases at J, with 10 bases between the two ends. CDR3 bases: TGCGCCAGCAGCCAAGGAACAGGGAGCTATGGCTACACCTTC. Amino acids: CASSQGTGSYGYTF.

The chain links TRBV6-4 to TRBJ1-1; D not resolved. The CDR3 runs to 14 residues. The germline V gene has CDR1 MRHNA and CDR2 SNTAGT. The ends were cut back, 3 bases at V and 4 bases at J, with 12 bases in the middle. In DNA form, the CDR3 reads TGTGCCAGCAGTGAAGGAGTCGGTGGCACTGAAGCTTTCTTT. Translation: CASSEGVGGTEAFF.

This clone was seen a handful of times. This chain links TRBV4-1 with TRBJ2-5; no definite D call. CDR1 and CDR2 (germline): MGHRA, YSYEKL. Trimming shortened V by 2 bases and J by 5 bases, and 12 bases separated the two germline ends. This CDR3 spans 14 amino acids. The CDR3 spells CASSQPSGAETQYF. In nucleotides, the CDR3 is TGCGCCAGCAGCCAACCTTCTGGAGCGGAGACCCAGTACTTC.

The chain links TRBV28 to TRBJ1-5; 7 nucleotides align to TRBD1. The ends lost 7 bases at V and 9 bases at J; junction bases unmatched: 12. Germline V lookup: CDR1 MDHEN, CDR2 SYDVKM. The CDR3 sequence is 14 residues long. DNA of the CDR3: TGTGCCAGCACCCCGGTGAGACAGGGATCGCCCCAGCATTTT. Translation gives CASTPVRQGSPQHF.

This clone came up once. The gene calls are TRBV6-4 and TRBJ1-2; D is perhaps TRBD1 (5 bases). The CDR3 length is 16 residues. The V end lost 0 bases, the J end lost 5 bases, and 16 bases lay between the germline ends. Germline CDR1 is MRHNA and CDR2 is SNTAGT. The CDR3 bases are TGTGCCAGCAGTGACTCCTACAGGCCCTACCCATATGGCTACACCTTC. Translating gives CASSDSYRPYPYGYTF.

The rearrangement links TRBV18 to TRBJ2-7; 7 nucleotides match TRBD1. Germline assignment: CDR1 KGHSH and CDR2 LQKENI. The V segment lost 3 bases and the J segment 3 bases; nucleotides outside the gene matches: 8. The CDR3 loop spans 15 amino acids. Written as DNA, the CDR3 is TGTGCCAGCTCACCTGGGACAGCCTTCCACTACGAGCAGTACTTC. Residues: CASSPGTAFHYEQYF.

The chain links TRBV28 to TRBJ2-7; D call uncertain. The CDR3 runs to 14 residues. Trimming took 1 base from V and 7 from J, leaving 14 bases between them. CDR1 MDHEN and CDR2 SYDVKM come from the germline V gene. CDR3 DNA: TGTGCCAGCAGTTTATCCGGCAGATCCGGGGAGCAGTACTTC. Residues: CASSLSGRSGEQYF.

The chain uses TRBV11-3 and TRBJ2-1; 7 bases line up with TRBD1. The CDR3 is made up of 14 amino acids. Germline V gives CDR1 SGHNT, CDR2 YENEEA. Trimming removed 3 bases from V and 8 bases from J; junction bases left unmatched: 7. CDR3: CASSLRGRGYEQFF. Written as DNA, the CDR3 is TGTGCCAGCAGCTTGAGGGGGCGCGGGTATGAGCAGTTCTTC.

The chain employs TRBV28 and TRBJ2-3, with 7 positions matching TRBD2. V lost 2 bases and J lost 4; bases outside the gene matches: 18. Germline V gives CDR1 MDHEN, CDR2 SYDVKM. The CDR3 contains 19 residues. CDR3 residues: CASSLDLGAGEVTSDTQYF. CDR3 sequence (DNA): TGTGCCAGCAGTTTAGATTTAGGGGCGGGAGAAGTCACCTCAGATACGCAGTATTTT.

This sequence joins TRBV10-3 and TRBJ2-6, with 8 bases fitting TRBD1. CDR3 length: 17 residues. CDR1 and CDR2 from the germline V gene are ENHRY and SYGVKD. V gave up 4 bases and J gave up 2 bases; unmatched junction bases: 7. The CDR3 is CAISGTGTGAGANVLTF. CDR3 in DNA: TGTGCCATCAGTGGGACAGGGACGGGAGCTGGGGCCAACGTCCTGACTTTC.

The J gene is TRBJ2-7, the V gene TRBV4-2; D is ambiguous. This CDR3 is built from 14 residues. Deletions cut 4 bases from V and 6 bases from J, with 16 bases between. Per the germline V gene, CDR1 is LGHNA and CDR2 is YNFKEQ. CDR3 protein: CASSPSGVPSEQYF. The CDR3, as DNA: TGTGCCAGCAGCCCTTCCGGAGTACCCAGCGAGCAGTACTTC.

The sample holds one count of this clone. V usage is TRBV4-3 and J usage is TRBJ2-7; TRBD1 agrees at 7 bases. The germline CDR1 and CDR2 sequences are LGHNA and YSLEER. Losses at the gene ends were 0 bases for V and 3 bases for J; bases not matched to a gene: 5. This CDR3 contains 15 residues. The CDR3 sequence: CASSQDRGQSYEQYF. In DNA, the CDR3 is TGCGCCAGCAGCCAAGATCGGGGACAGAGCTACGAGCAGTACTTC.

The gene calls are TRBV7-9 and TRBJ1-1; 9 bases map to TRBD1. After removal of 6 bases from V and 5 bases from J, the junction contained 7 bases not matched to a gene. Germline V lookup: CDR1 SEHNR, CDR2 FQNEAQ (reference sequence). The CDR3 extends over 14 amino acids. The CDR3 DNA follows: TGTGCCAGCAGACCGGGACAGGGCGGTACTGAAGCTTTCTTT. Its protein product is CASRPGQGGTEAFF.

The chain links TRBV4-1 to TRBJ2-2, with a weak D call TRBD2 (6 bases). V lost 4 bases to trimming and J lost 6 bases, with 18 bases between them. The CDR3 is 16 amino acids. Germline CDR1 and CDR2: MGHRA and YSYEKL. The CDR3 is CASSRGGGWGAGELFF. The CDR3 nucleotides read TGCGCCAGCAGCCGAGGTGGGGGTTGGGGGGCCGGGGAGCTGTTTTTT.

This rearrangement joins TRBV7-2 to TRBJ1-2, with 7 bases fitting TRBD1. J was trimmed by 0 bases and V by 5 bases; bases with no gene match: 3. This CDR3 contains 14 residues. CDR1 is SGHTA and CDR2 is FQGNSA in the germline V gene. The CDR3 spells CASSRDSANYGYTF. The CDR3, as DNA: TGTGCCAGCAGCCGGGACAGTGCTAACTATGGCTACACCTTC.

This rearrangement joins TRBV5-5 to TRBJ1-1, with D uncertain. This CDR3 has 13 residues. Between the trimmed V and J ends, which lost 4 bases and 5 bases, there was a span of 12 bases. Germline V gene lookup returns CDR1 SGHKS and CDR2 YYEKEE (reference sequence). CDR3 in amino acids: CASSRHTATEAFF. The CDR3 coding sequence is TGTGCCAGCAGCCGACACACTGCAACTGAAGCTTTCTTT.

The CDR3: CASSKTWGVSNQPQHF. CDR3 DNA sequence: TGTGCCAGCAGCAAGACTTGGGGAGTGAGCAATCAGCCCCAGCATTTT. V and J are TRBV7-2 and TRBJ1-5, with D uncertain. The CDR3 is 16 amino acids. CDR1 and CDR2 (germline): SGHTA, FQGNSA. Trimming left V 5 bases short and J 1 base short, with 15 bases between.

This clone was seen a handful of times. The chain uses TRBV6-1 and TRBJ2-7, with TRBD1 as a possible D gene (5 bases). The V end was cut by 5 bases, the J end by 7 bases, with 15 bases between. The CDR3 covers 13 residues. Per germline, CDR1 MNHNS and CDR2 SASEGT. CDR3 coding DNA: TGTGCCAGCAGTTTACTTTTAACAGGAGAGCAGTACTTC. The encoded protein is CASSLLLTGEQYF.

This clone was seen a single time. The CDR3 sequence is CASSQDGRYATDIQYF. The CDR3, as DNA: TGCGCCAGCAGCCAAGATGGGAGGTACGCCACGGACATTCAGTACTTC. The chain recombines TRBV4-1 with TRBJ2-4; the D gene is possibly TRBD2 (6 bases). CDR3 length: 16 residues. Germline CDR1 and CDR2: MGHRA and YSYEKL. Trimming removed 0 bases from V and 8 bases from J, with 17 bases in between.

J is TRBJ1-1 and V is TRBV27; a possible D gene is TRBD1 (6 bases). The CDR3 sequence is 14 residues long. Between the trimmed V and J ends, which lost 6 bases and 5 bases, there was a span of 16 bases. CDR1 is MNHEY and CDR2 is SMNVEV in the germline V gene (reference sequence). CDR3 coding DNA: TGTGCCAGCAGGGGCCAACAGGGAGGGACTGAAGCTTTCTTT. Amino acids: CASRGQQGGTEAFF.